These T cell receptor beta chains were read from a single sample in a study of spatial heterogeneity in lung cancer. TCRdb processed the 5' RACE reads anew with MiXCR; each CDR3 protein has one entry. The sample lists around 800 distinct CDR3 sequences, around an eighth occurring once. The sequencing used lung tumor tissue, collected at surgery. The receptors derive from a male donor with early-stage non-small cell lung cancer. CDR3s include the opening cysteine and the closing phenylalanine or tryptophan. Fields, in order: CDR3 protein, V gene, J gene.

cdr3_aa: CASSESLDYEQYF
v_call: TRBV10-1
j_call: TRBJ2-7

cdr3_aa: CASRTGLNDQPQHF
v_call: TRBV18
j_call: TRBJ1-5

cdr3_aa: CSAQGQGYGYTF
v_call: TRBV20-1
j_call: TRBJ1-2

cdr3_aa: CASSLSRGGLNIQYF
v_call: TRBV27
j_call: TRBJ2-4

cdr3_aa: CASSPPVSGIGGELFF
v_call: TRBV18
j_call: TRBJ2-2

cdr3_aa: CASRVGLAVTNTGELFF
v_call: TRBV2
j_call: TRBJ2-2

cdr3_aa: CSAPYRLGATDTQYF
v_call: TRBV20-1
j_call: TRBJ2-3

cdr3_aa: CASSPGHKETQYF
v_call: TRBV12-3/TRBV12-4
j_call: TRBJ2-5

cdr3_aa: CASSGRSTGTQYF
v_call: TRBV19
j_call: TRBJ2-3

cdr3_aa: CASSYGLAGVSGELFF
v_call: TRBV27
j_call: TRBJ2-2

cdr3_aa: CASSPRGANEQFF
v_call: TRBV7-2
j_call: TRBJ2-1

cdr3_aa: CASSRGELLYEQYF
v_call: TRBV12-3/TRBV12-4
j_call: TRBJ2-7

cdr3_aa: CAWSVIGRNNQPQHF
v_call: TRBV30
j_call: TRBJ1-5

cdr3_aa: CASSSPYLSEQFF
v_call: TRBV28
j_call: TRBJ2-1

cdr3_aa: CASSYGQGVKTQYF
v_call: TRBV6-5
j_call: TRBJ2-5

cdr3_aa: CAISASGGDTEAFF
v_call: TRBV10-3
j_call: TRBJ1-1

cdr3_aa: CASSYSKSGIGVTEAFF
v_call: TRBV6-5
j_call: TRBJ1-1

cdr3_aa: CASSPFVITDTQYF
v_call: TRBV7-2
j_call: TRBJ2-3

cdr3_aa: CASSYLGSGQGNTGELFF
v_call: TRBV6-5
j_call: TRBJ2-2

cdr3_aa: CSADPGGGSDTQYF
v_call: TRBV20-1
j_call: TRBJ2-3

cdr3_aa: CSAPDGNSNQPQHF
v_call: TRBV20-1
j_call: TRBJ1-5